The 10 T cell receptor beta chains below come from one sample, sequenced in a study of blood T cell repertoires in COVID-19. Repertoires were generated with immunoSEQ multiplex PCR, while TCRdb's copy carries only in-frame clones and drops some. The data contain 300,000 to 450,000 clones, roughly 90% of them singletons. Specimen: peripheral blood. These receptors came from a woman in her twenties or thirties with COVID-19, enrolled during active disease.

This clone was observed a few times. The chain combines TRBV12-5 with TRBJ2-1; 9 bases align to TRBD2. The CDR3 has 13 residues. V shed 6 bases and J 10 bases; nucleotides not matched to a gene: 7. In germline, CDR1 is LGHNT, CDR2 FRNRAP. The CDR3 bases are TGTGCTAGTGGGCTAGCGGGATTACGCGAGCAGTTCTTC. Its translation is CASGLAGLREQFF. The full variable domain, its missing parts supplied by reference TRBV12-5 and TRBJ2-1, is DARVTQTPRHKVTEMGQEVTMRCQPILGHNTVFWYRQTMMQGLELLAYFRNRAPLDDSGMPKDRFSAEMPDATLATLKIQPSEPRDSAVYFCASGLAGLREQFFGPGTRLTVL.

The CDR3, as DNA: TGTGCCAGCAGTGTAGGACAGGACCCCTCCTATGGCTACACCTTC. Protein sequence: CASSVGQDPSYGYTF. This chain connects TRBV2 to TRBJ1-2; TRBD1 agrees at 7 bases. Germline CDR1 SNHLY, CDR2 FYNNEI. The junction had 9 bases not matched to a gene; V was cut back by 4 bases and J by 4 bases. The CDR3 spans 15 residues.

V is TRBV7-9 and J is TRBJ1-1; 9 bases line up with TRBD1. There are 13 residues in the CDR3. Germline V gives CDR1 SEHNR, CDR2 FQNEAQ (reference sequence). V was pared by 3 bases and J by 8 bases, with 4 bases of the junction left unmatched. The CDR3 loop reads CASSLTGGREAFF. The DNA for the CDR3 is TGTGCCAGCAGCTTGACAGGGGGAAGGGAAGCTTTCTTT.

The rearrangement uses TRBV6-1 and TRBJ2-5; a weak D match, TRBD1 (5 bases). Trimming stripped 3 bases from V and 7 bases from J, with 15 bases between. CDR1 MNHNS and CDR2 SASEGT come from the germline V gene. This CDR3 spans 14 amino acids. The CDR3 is CASSEVARGWTQYF. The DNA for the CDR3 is TGTGCCAGCAGTGAGGTGGCTAGGGGTTGGACCCAGTACTTC.

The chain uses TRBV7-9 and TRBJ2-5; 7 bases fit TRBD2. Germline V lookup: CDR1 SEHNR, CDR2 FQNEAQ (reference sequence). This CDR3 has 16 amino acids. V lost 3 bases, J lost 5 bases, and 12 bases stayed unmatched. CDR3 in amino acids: CASSFPGTPGRETQYF. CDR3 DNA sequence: TGTGCCAGCAGCTTCCCCGGGACCCCCGGGAGGGAGACCCAGTACTTC. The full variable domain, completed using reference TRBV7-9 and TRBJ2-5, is DTGVSQNPRHKITKRGQNVTFRCDPISEHNRLYWYRQTLGQGPEFLTYFQNEAQLEKSRLLSDRFSAERPKGSFSTLEIQRTEQGDSAMYLCASSFPGTPGRETQYFGPGTRLLVL.

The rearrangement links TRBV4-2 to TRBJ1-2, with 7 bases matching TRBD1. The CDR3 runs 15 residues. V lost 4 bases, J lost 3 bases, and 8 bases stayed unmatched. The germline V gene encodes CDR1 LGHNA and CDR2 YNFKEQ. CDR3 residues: CASSPTDRADYGYTF. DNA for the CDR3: TGTGCCAGCAGCCCCACCGACAGGGCGGACTATGGCTACACCTTC.

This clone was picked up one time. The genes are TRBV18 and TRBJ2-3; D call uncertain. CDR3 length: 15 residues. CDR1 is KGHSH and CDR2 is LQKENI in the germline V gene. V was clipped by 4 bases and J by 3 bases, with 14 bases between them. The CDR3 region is CASSLTDPSTDTQYF. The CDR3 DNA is TGTGCCAGCTCACTAACAGATCCTTCGACAGATACGCAGTATTTT.

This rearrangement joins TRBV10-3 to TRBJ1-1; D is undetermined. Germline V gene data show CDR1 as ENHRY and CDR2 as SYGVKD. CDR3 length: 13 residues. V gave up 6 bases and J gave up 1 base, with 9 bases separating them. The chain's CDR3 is CAISRESNTEAFF. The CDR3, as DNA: TGTGCCATCAGCCGGGAATCGAACACTGAAGCTTTCTTT.

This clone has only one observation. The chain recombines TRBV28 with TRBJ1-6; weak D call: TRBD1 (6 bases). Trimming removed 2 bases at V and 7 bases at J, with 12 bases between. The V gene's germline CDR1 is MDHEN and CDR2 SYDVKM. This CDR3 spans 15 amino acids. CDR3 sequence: CASSLRAGVNSPLHF. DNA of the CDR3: TGTGCCAGCAGTTTAAGGGCAGGGGTAAATTCACCCCTCCACTTT.

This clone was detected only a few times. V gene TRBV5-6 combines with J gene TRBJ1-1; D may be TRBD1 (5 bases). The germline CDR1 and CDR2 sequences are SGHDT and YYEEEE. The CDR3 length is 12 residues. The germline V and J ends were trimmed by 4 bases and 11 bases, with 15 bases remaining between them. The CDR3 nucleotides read TGTGCCAGCAGCCCCTTACGGGGGGGGGCTTTCTTT. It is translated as CASSPLRGGAFF.